This TCR beta chain was documented in a study of T cell responses to AZD1222 COVID-19 vaccine. Findings and caveats of the study: Spike-specific TCR breadth and depth grew following two AZD1222 doses.

Using immunoSEQ multiplex PCR, the repertoire was profiled, and TCRdb retains in-frame clones only, with some absent. The sample carries around 130,000 clones, about 93% recorded once. With 1 base removed from V and 13 bases from J, the gap between germline ends came to 14 bases. CDR3 length: 13 amino acids. Germline CDR1 is SGHRS and CDR2 is YFSETQ. A word on this clone: Antigen unknown.

The TCR was taken from an adult in good health. The V and J genes are TRBV5-1 and TRBJ2-2; no clear D gene. This material consisted of peripheral blood, taken on day 0 of AZD1222 vaccination. Here the CDR3 reads CASSLYGRVGLFF. In DNA form, the CDR3 reads TGCGCCAGCAGCTTGTATGGCCGGGTTGGGCTGTTTTTT.